Listed below are T cell receptor beta chains from one sample, sequenced in a study of cytomegalovirus exposure and HLA in healthy donors. TCRdb's table, derived via immunoSEQ multiplex PCR, lists solely in-frame clones and lacks some. The table shows about 160,000 clones, with about 65% occurring only once. The sequenced sample was PBMCs. These receptors all stem from a man between 35 and 55 years old in good health and CMV-seropositive. CDR3s include the opening cysteine and the closing phenylalanine or tryptophan. Each record gives: D gene, CDR3 length, V gene, J gene, clone size, CDR3 protein, CDR3 DNA. A D gene is named only where the DNA matches it firmly. Not every row has a clone size; where given, it reads once, few, many or a size class.

d_call: TRBD2; cdr3_length: 16; v_call: TRBV7-2; j_call: TRBJ2-2; clone_size: .; cdr3_aa: CASTGPGGARTGELFF; cdr3_nt: TGTGCCAGCACCGGACCGGGAGGGGCTCGGACCGGGGAGCTGTTTTTT
d_call: .; cdr3_length: 16; v_call: TRBV29-1; j_call: TRBJ2-5; clone_size: once; cdr3_aa: CSVAKSPQQTQETQYF; cdr3_nt: TGCAGCGTCGCAAAGTCCCCCCAGCAGACTCAAGAGACCCAGTACTTC
d_call: .; cdr3_length: 16; v_call: TRBV4-1; j_call: TRBJ1-3; clone_size: .; cdr3_aa: CASSQIPTGVSNTIYF; cdr3_nt: TGCGCCAGCAGCCAAATTCCGACAGGAGTGAGTAACACCATATATTTT
d_call: TRBD2; cdr3_length: 16; v_call: TRBV29-1; j_call: TRBJ2-3; clone_size: once; cdr3_aa: CSVERLAGLTTDTQYF; cdr3_nt: TGCAGCGTTGAACGGCTAGCGGGGCTTACCACAGATACGCAGTATTTT
d_call: .; cdr3_length: 14; v_call: TRBV6-4; j_call: TRBJ1-6; clone_size: .; cdr3_aa: CASNVGPSNSPLHF; cdr3_nt: TGTGCCAGCAACGTGGGCCCCTCTAATTCACCCCTCCACTTT
d_call: TRBD1; cdr3_length: 15; v_call: TRBV9; j_call: TRBJ1-3; clone_size: .; cdr3_aa: CASSVIQGPGNTIYF; cdr3_nt: TGTGCCAGCAGCGTGATACAGGGGCCTGGAAACACCATATATTTT
d_call: .; cdr3_length: 16; v_call: TRBV18; j_call: TRBJ1-2; clone_size: .; cdr3_aa: CASSPPGGSVGDGYTF; cdr3_nt: TGTGCCAGCTCACCACCGGGGGGTTCTGTGGGTGATGGCTACACCTTC
d_call: .; cdr3_length: 13; v_call: TRBV18; j_call: TRBJ2-1; clone_size: .; cdr3_aa: CASSPGPYNEQFF; cdr3_nt: TGTGCCAGCTCACCAGGGCCCTACAATGAGCAGTTCTTC
d_call: TRBD1; cdr3_length: 14; v_call: TRBV5-5; j_call: TRBJ2-7; clone_size: once; cdr3_aa: CASSEWDSLYEQYF; cdr3_nt: TGTGCCAGCAGCGAATGGGACAGTCTCTACGAGCAGTACTTC
d_call: .; cdr3_length: 14; v_call: TRBV29-1; j_call: TRBJ2-5; clone_size: few; cdr3_aa: CSVVVAGNQETQYF; cdr3_nt: TGCAGCGTTGTGGTGGCAGGGAATCAAGAGACCCAGTACTTC
d_call: TRBD2; cdr3_length: 15; v_call: TRBV7-9; j_call: TRBJ2-1; clone_size: .; cdr3_aa: CASSPGLAGYNEQFF; cdr3_nt: TGTGCCAGCAGCCCCGGACTAGCGGGCTACAATGAGCAGTTCTTC
d_call: .; cdr3_length: 14; v_call: TRBV19; j_call: TRBJ1-5; clone_size: .; cdr3_aa: CASSIGFRDQPQHF; cdr3_nt: TGTGCCAGTAGTATAGGGTTCAGGGATCAGCCCCAGCATTTT
d_call: TRBD1; cdr3_length: 15; v_call: TRBV7-8; j_call: TRBJ1-2; clone_size: .; cdr3_aa: CASSLAGQGDYGYTF; cdr3_nt: TGTGCCAGCAGCTTAGCGGGGCAGGGGGACTATGGCTACACCTTC
d_call: TRBD2; cdr3_length: 15; v_call: TRBV9; j_call: TRBJ2-1; clone_size: .; cdr3_aa: CASSVAGTSDNEQFF; cdr3_nt: TGTGCCAGCAGCGTAGCCGGGACTAGCGACAATGAGCAGTTCTTC
d_call: TRBD1; cdr3_length: 14; v_call: TRBV2; j_call: TRBJ1-5; clone_size: few; cdr3_aa: CASSKDRGNQPQHF; cdr3_nt: TGTGCCAGCAGTAAGGACAGGGGCAATCAGCCCCAGCATTTT
d_call: TRBD2; cdr3_length: 14; v_call: TRBV6-5; j_call: TRBJ2-2; clone_size: .; cdr3_aa: CASSSGGETGELFF; cdr3_nt: TGTGCCAGCAGCTCCGGGGGGGAAACCGGGGAGCTGTTTTTT
d_call: TRBD1; cdr3_length: 13; v_call: TRBV19; j_call: TRBJ1-2; clone_size: .; cdr3_aa: CASTTGQGCGYTF; cdr3_nt: TGTGCCAGTACCACCGGACAGGGATGCGGCTACACCTTC
d_call: TRBD1; cdr3_length: 13; v_call: TRBV6-5; j_call: TRBJ2-7; clone_size: few; cdr3_aa: CASSRWTGYEQYF; cdr3_nt: TGTGCCAGCAGTCGGTGGACAGGCTACGAGCAGTACTTC
d_call: .; cdr3_length: 12; v_call: TRBV7-8; j_call: TRBJ1-2; clone_size: .; cdr3_aa: CASSPGTSLYTF; cdr3_nt: TGTGCCAGCAGCCCCGGGACATCCCTCTACACCTTC
d_call: TRBD1; cdr3_length: 19; v_call: TRBV6-1; j_call: TRBJ2-2; clone_size: .; cdr3_aa: CASRATLGQGLFDTGELFF; cdr3_nt: TGTGCCAGCCGTGCCACTTTAGGACAGGGGCTTTTTGACACCGGGGAGCTGTTTTTT
d_call: .; cdr3_length: 14; v_call: TRBV11-2; j_call: TRBJ1-2; clone_size: .; cdr3_aa: CASSLDHGGYGYTF; cdr3_nt: TGTGCCAGCAGCTTAGATCACGGCGGCTATGGCTACACCTTC
d_call: .; cdr3_length: 15; v_call: TRBV6-4; j_call: TRBJ1-4; clone_size: .; cdr3_aa: CASSAQQGGGEKLFF; cdr3_nt: TGTGCCAGCAGTGCCCAACAGGGCGGGGGTGAAAAACTGTTTTTT
d_call: TRBD1; cdr3_length: 15; v_call: TRBV5-1; j_call: TRBJ2-7; clone_size: .; cdr3_aa: CASSPPGQGIAEQYF; cdr3_nt: TGCGCCAGCAGCCCTCCGGGACAGGGAATTGCCGAGCAGTACTTC
d_call: TRBD1; cdr3_length: 15; v_call: TRBV9; j_call: TRBJ2-7; clone_size: .; cdr3_aa: CASSGPDRVIHEQYF; cdr3_nt: TGTGCCAGCAGCGGACCAGACAGGGTAATTCACGAGCAGTACTTC
d_call: TRBD2; cdr3_length: 17; v_call: TRBV19; j_call: TRBJ2-3; clone_size: .; cdr3_aa: CASSMGSGGPRTDTQYF; cdr3_nt: TGTGCCAGTAGTATGGGTAGCGGGGGGCCGCGCACAGATACGCAGTATTTT
d_call: TRBD2; cdr3_length: 14; v_call: TRBV6-5; j_call: TRBJ2-3; clone_size: few; cdr3_aa: CASSLLAGFDTQYF; cdr3_nt: TGTGCCAGCAGCTTATTAGCGGGGTTCGATACGCAGTATTTT
d_call: TRBD1; cdr3_length: 14; v_call: TRBV5-1; j_call: TRBJ1-5; clone_size: .; cdr3_aa: CASSLRQGESAPAF; cdr3_nt: TGCGCCAGCAGCCTCCGACAGGGGGAATCAGCCCCAGCATTT
d_call: .; cdr3_length: 14; v_call: TRBV5-1; j_call: TRBJ2-5; clone_size: .; cdr3_aa: CASSPGTLGETQYF; cdr3_nt: TGCGCCAGCAGCCCCGGGACTCTCGGGGAGACCCAGTACTTC
d_call: .; cdr3_length: 14; v_call: TRBV7-2; j_call: TRBJ2-1; clone_size: few; cdr3_aa: CASSLARNLDEQFF; cdr3_nt: TGTGCCAGCAGCTTGGCTAGGAACCTCGATGAGCAGTTCTTC
d_call: TRBD1; cdr3_length: 15; v_call: TRBV7-2; j_call: TRBJ2-7; clone_size: .; cdr3_aa: CASSYHRGQLYEQYF; cdr3_nt: TGTGCCAGCAGCTACCACAGGGGACAGCTCTACGAGCAGTACTTC
d_call: TRBD1; cdr3_length: 17; v_call: TRBV7-9; j_call: TRBJ1-2; clone_size: .; cdr3_aa: CASSLTGPGQAYYGYTF; cdr3_nt: TGTGCCAGCAGCCTCACGGGGCCCGGACAGGCTTACTATGGCTACACCTTC
d_call: .; cdr3_length: 12; v_call: TRBV18; j_call: TRBJ1-6; clone_size: .; cdr3_aa: CASSLPSGPLHF; cdr3_nt: TGTGCCAGCTCACTCCCTAGCGGTCCCCTCCACTTT